These 18 T cell receptor beta chains were sequenced from one sample in a study of cytomegalovirus exposure and HLA in healthy donors. Repertoires were generated with immunoSEQ multiplex PCR, while TCRdb's copy carries only in-frame clones and drops some. The sample yields about 110,000 clones, roughly 87% seen once. The sample consisted of PBMCs. These receptors all stem from a woman aged 18-30 years in good health and CMV-seronegative.

The V and J genes are TRBV10-3 and TRBJ2-7, with a weak D call TRBD2 (5 bases). This CDR3 has 15 residues. Germline CDR1 ENHRY, CDR2 SYGVKD. The V end lost 9 bases, the J end lost 0 bases, and 18 bases lay between the germline ends. The CDR3 nucleotides read TGTGCCATGGGAGCTGGCGGTCTTAGCTCCTACGAGCAGTACTTC. This translates into CAMGAGGLSSYEQYF.

The genes are TRBV2 and TRBJ2-3; 9 positions match TRBD2. There are 15 residues in the CDR3. CDR1 and CDR2 (germline): SNHLY, FYNNEI. Trimming at V came to 2 bases and at J to 5 bases, leaving 5 bases not matched to a gene. DNA of the CDR3: TGTGCCAGCAGTGAATCGACGCGGGGGGGAGATACGCAGTATTTT. This gives the protein CASSESTRGGDTQYF. Drawing the rest from reference TRBV2 and TRBJ2-3, the complete variable domain is EPEVTQTPSHQVTQMGQEVILRCVPISNHLYFYWYRQILGQKVEFLVSFYNNEISEKSEIFDDQFSVERPDGSNFTLKIRSTKLEDSAMYFCASSESTRGGDTQYFGPGTRLTVL.

The chain joins TRBV14 to TRBJ2-7, with TRBD1 identical over 9 bases. CDR1 is SGHDN, CDR2 FVKESK, per germline. Unmatched junction bases numbered 4, after V lost 2 bases and J lost 2 bases. This CDR3 is 15 amino acids long. The CDR3 spells CASSQQTGGAYEQYF. DNA for the CDR3: TGTGCCAGCAGCCAACAGACAGGGGGAGCCTACGAGCAGTACTTC. Filled out from reference TRBV14 and TRBJ2-7, the complete variable domain reads EAGVTQFPSHSVIEKGQTVTLRCDPISGHDNLYWYRRVMGKEIKFLLHFVKESKQDESGMPNNRFLAERTGGTYSTLKVQPAELEDSGVYFCASSQQTGGAYEQYFGPGTRLTVT.

This clone has only one observation. This chain joins TRBV10-3 and TRBJ2-7, with D possibly being TRBD1 (5 bases). Germline loops: CDR1 ENHRY, CDR2 SYGVKD. The germline V and J ends were trimmed by 11 bases and 3 bases, with 14 bases remaining between them. The CDR3 has 12 residues. Written as DNA, the CDR3 is TGTGCCGCCGCCCCACAGGACTACGAGCAGTACTTC. This codes for CAAAPQDYEQYF.

This chain joins TRBV28 and TRBJ1-5; 7 positions agree with TRBD1. J gave up 3 bases and V 7 bases, and 6 bases lay outside the gene matches. The CDR3 extends over 14 amino acids. Germline values: CDR1 MDHEN, CDR2 SYDVKM. DNA for the CDR3: TGTGCCAGCAACGAAGGGACAGTCAATCAGCCCCAGCATTTT. Translated: CASNEGTVNQPQHF.

V usage is TRBV18 and J usage is TRBJ1-1, with 8 positions matching TRBD1. This CDR3 has 12 amino acids. The V gene's germline CDR1 is KGHSH and CDR2 LQKENI. J was trimmed by 7 bases and V by 3 bases; bases with no gene match: 1. The CDR3 DNA reads as TGTGCCAGCTCACCTGACAGGGGTGAAGCTTTCTTT. It encodes CASSPDRGEAFF.

The J gene is TRBJ2-2, the V gene TRBV4-1, with D possibly TRBD2 on 5 matching bases. This CDR3 region has 16 residues. Germline CDR1 is MGHRA and CDR2 is YSYEKL. The ends were cut back, 1 base at V and 0 bases at J, with 9 bases in the middle. CDR3 sequence reads: CASSQAPGANTGELFF. The CDR3 nucleotides are TGCGCCAGCAGCCAAGCCCCCGGGGCGAACACCGGGGAGCTGTTTTTT.

This sequence joins TRBV4-2 and TRBJ2-2; 12 bases map to TRBD2. The junction had 12 bases not matched to a gene; V was cut back by 3 bases and J by 7 bases. This CDR3 spans 18 amino acids. Per the germline V gene, CDR1 is LGHNA and CDR2 is YNFKEQ. Here the CDR3 reads CASSQGLTSGGTIGELFF. CDR3 coding DNA: TGTGCCAGCAGCCAGGGACTGACTAGCGGGGGAACCATCGGGGAGCTGTTTTTT.

The chain has TRBV18 and TRBJ2-4; D is unresolved. The CDR3 runs to 15 residues. The germline V gene encodes CDR1 KGHSH and CDR2 LQKENI. The V end was cut by 0 bases, the J end by 7 bases, with 13 bases between. The CDR3 spells CASSPPATHPNIQYF. The DNA for the CDR3 is TGTGCCAGCTCACCACCAGCGACGCACCCGAACATTCAGTACTTC.

This chain links TRBV4-3 with TRBJ2-1; 10 bases agree with TRBD2. The CDR3 is made up of 17 amino acids. V dropped 2 bases and J dropped 1; count of bases not matched to a gene: 5. Germline loops: CDR1 LGHNA, CDR2 YSLEER. DNA of the CDR3: TGCGCCAGCAGCCAAAGCGGGAGGGCCCTTTCCTACAATGAGCAGTTCTTC. Translation: CASSQSGRALSYNEQFF.

V and J are TRBV9 and TRBJ2-7, with D perhaps TRBD2 (5 bases). The V end was cut by 3 bases, the J end by 5 bases, with 21 bases between. The germline CDR1 and CDR2 sequences are SGDLS and YYNGEE. There are 16 residues in the CDR3. The CDR3, as DNA: TGTGCCAGCAGCGAGACGGGAACACCCGAGGCCCACGAGCAGTACTTC. Amino acid sequence: CASSETGTPEAHEQYF. The full variable domain, rest sourced from reference TRBV9 and TRBJ2-7, is DSGVTQTPKHLITATGQRVTLRCSPRSGDLSVYWYQQSLDQGLQFLIQYYNGEERAKGNILERFSAQQFPDLHSELNLSSLELGDSALYFCASSETGTPEAHEQYFGPGTRLTVT.

This clone was picked up a small number of times. The chain employs TRBV27 and TRBJ1-1; possibly TRBD1 for D (5 bases). The CDR3 totals 13 residues. Trimming pared 5 bases from V and 6 bases from J, leaving 13 bases between. Germline values: CDR1 MNHEY, CDR2 SMNVEV (reference sequence). CDR3 sequence (DNA): TGTGCCAGCAGTAGATACGGGGGTCCTGAAGCTTTCTTT. It specifies CASSRYGGPEAFF.

This chain links TRBV5-1 with TRBJ2-5; D remains ambiguous. Trimming took off 3 bases at V and 2 bases at J, with 8 bases between the two ends. Germline assignment: CDR1 SGHRS and CDR2 YFSETQ. The CDR3 runs to 13 residues. The CDR3 sequence is CASSSSSQETQYF. DNA of the CDR3: TGCGCCAGCAGCTCGAGCTCACAAGAGACCCAGTACTTC.

The chain has TRBV2 and TRBJ1-4; D unclear. Germline V gene data show CDR1 as SNHLY and CDR2 as FYNNEI. The ends were cut back, 6 bases at V and 12 bases at J, with 11 bases in the middle. The CDR3 spans 11 residues. The CDR3 reads CASSLDGELFF. In DNA form, the CDR3 reads TGTGCCAGCAGCTTAGACGGGGAACTGTTTTTT.

The gene calls are TRBV9 and TRBJ2-5; tentative D call: TRBD2 (5 bases). Looked up from germline, CDR1 is SGDLS and CDR2 is YYNGEE. V was shortened by 4 bases and J by 0 bases, with 10 bases between the two germline ends. The CDR3 extends over 14 amino acids. The CDR3 loop is CASSSSGYQETQYF. CDR3 DNA sequence: TGTGCCAGCAGCTCCTCGGGGTACCAAGAGACCCAGTACTTC.

The chain combines TRBV7-9 with TRBJ2-7; 8 bases fit TRBD1. The CDR3 loop spans 15 amino acids. The germline gives CDR1 SEHNR, CDR2 FQNEAQ (reference sequence). The junction had 7 bases not matched to a gene; V was cut back by 6 bases and J by 0 bases. CDR3 in amino acids: CASSPRQGPSYEQYF. The DNA of the CDR3 is TGTGCCAGCAGTCCCAGACAGGGGCCCTCCTACGAGCAGTACTTC.

This chain connects TRBV11-3 to TRBJ2-7, with D possibly TRBD2 on 5 matching bases. This CDR3 region has 14 residues. The germline V gene encodes CDR1 SGHNT and CDR2 YENEEA. Trimming removed 1 base from V and 0 bases from J, with 7 bases in between. The CDR3 region is CASSLGRGSYEQYF. CDR3 in DNA: TGTGCCAGCAGCTTAGGTCGGGGCTCCTACGAGCAGTACTTC.

CDR3 sequence: CASSVQGQGNEQFF. The DNA for the CDR3 is TGTGCCAGCAGCGTACAGGGACAGGGGAATGAGCAGTTCTTC. The chain combines TRBV9 with TRBJ2-1, with 10 bases fitting TRBD1. The CDR3 consists of 14 residues. The trim removed 1 base at V and 7 bases at J, leaving 2 bases unmatched. Germline CDR1 and CDR2: SGDLS and YYNGEE.